What follows are 23 T cell receptor beta chains derived from one specimen sequenced in a study of blood T cells in healthy people across ages. Through a sample-barcoded 5' primer and a J-beta primer mix, a second PCR was run for roughly 6 to 12 cycles. TCRdb analysed the 5' RACE reads with MiXCR anew, one entry per CDR3 protein. The repertoire consists of around 1,500,000 distinct CDR3 sequences, with 28% occurring once and the leading ten covering more than 6%. Sequencing was performed on blood. The source is a woman aged 25-40 years in good health.

The CDR3 region is CASSFYRGKSGGYTF. DNA for the CDR3: TGTGCCAGCAGCTTTTACAGGGGAAAGAGTGGCGGCTACACCTTC. The chain couples TRBV7-9 to TRBJ1-2; TRBD1 aligns across 7 bases. Germline CDR1 reads SEHNR; CDR2 reads FQNEAQ (reference sequence). There are 15 residues in the CDR3. Trimming took 3 bases from V and 8 from J; bases not matched to a gene: 12.

The gene calls are TRBV24-1 and TRBJ2-2; D not certain. V was pared by 5 bases and J by 3 bases, with 12 bases between. The V gene's germline CDR1 is KGHDR and CDR2 SFDVKD. This CDR3 is 15 amino acids long. The CDR3 DNA reads as TGTGCCACCAGTGCTCCCTCGGGTCACACCGGGGAGCTGTTTTTT. This gives the protein CATSAPSGHTGELFF.

In this sample, this clonotype turned up many times. V gene TRBV12-5 combines with J gene TRBJ2-1, with 11 nucleotides matching TRBD2. Trimming cost V 1 base and J 9 bases; bases outside gene matches: 8. The CDR3 spans 16 residues. Germline values: CDR1 LGHNT, CDR2 FRNRAP. CDR3 sequence: CASGLALTSGGPEQFF. In DNA, the CDR3 is TGTGCTAGTGGTTTGGCACTAACTAGCGGGGGACCTGAGCAGTTCTTC.

A remark on this clonotype: The junction differs from germline at one of its ends, possibly a read error. The J gene is TRBJ2-2, the V gene TRBV5-1; tentative D call: TRBD1 (6 bases). The length of the CDR3 is 15 residues. CDR1 is SGHRS and CDR2 is YFSETQ in the germline V gene. In DNA, the CDR3 is TGCGCCAACAGCTTGGGACAAACGAACACCGGGGAGCTGTTTTTT. Protein product: CANSLGQTNTGELFF.

The rearrangement links TRBV11-2 to TRBJ2-3; no clear D gene. The germline CDR1 and CDR2 sequences are SGHAT and FQNNGV. The CDR3 totals 14 residues. The germline V and J ends were trimmed by 0 bases and 7 bases, with 11 bases remaining between them. CDR3 in amino acids: CASSLDSDMYTQYF. Written as DNA, the CDR3 is TGTGCCAGCAGCTTAGATTCGGATATGTATACGCAGTATTTT.

There are many counts of this clonotype. This CDR3 is CATSDLKLAGGEGETQYF. The CDR3 bases are TGTGCCACCAGTGATTTGAAGCTAGCGGGAGGAGAGGGAGAGACCCAGTACTTC. The genes are TRBV24-1 and TRBJ2-5, with 11 positions matching TRBD2. CDR1 is KGHDR, CDR2 SFDVKD, per germline. The CDR3 contains 18 residues. J lost 4 bases, V lost 0 bases, and 9 bases had no gene match.

This clonotype has only a few counts. V and J are TRBV3-1 and TRBJ2-1; D gene uncertain. Germline V gene sequence: CDR1 LGHDT, CDR2 YNNKEL (reference sequence). V was trimmed by 1 base and J by 1 base, leaving 8 bases between them. This CDR3 comprises 15 residues. Written as DNA, the CDR3 is TGTGCCAGCAGCCAAGGGGTCAGATCCTACAATGAGCAGTTCTTC. This gives the protein CASSQGVRSYNEQFF.

This chain links TRBV18 with TRBJ2-7; TRBD1 matches 7 bases. The trim removed 6 bases at V and 6 bases at J, leaving 11 bases unmatched. The CDR3 extends over 14 amino acids. Looked up from germline, CDR1 is KGHSH and CDR2 is LQKENI. This CDR3 is CASSSYRGSREQYF. The CDR3 nucleotides read TGTGCCAGCTCCTCATACAGGGGTTCGCGCGAGCAGTACTTC. Filled out from reference TRBV18 and TRBJ2-7, the complete variable domain reads NAGVMQNPRHLVRRRGQEARLRCSPMKGHSHVYWYRQLPEEGLKFMVYLQKENIIDESGMPKERFSAEFPKEGPSILRIQQVVRGDSAAYFCASSSYRGSREQYFGPGTRLTVT.

CDR3: CASSPQSISGSRELFF. Here the CDR3 DNA reads TGTGCCAGCAGCCCTCAATCTATTAGCGGGAGTAGGGAGCTGTTTTTT. The chain joins TRBV7-9 to TRBJ2-2, with 9 bases that match TRBD2. Germline V gene sequence: CDR1 SEHNR, CDR2 FQNEAQ (reference sequence). V shed 5 bases, J shed 9 bases, and the junction held 13 bases outside the gene matches. The CDR3 extends over 16 amino acids. The complete variable domain, with remaining parts taken from reference TRBV7-9 and TRBJ2-2, reads DTGVSQNPRHKITKRGQNVTFRCDPISEHNRLYWYRQTLGQGPEFLTYFQNEAQLEKSRLLSDRFSAERPKGSFSTLEIQRTEQGDSAMYLCASSPQSISGSRELFFGEGSRLTVL.

V usage is TRBV5-1 and J usage is TRBJ1-1; TRBD1 agrees at 7 bases. CDR1 and CDR2 from the germline V gene are SGHRS and YFSETQ. The CDR3 consists of 14 residues. V shed 4 bases and J 10 bases; nucleotides not matched to a gene: 13. The CDR3 DNA reads as TGCGCCAGCAGCCCCGATAAGGGGGCGCGGGGAGCTTTCTTT. Translated: CASSPDKGARGAFF.

The rearrangement links TRBV12-3 or TRBV12-4 to TRBJ2-1; 7 bases align to TRBD1. This CDR3 has 15 amino acids. J lost 0 bases, V lost 8 bases, and 7 bases had no gene match. The CDR3 DNA sequence: TGTGCCAGCCGAGGGGGCCAGGGCTCCTACAATGAGCAGTTCTTC. Protein: CASRGGQGSYNEQFF.

This clonotype was picked up a small number of times. This sequence joins TRBV7-2 and TRBJ2-3, with 11 nucleotides matching TRBD2. The length of the CDR3 is 16 residues. Trimming at V came to 5 bases and at J to 4 bases, leaving 8 bases not matched to a gene. Per germline, CDR1 SGHTA and CDR2 FQGNSA. The CDR3, as DNA: TGTGCCAGCAGCCGACTAGCGGGGCCGAGTCCAGATACGCAGTATTTT. Translation gives CASSRLAGPSPDTQYF.

At least ten counts were recorded for this clonotype. This chain joins TRBV20-1 and TRBJ2-7, with a weak D call TRBD1 (6 bases). The V end was cut by 6 bases, the J end by 0 bases, with 12 bases between. Germline V CDR1 and CDR2: DFQATT, SNEGSKA (reference sequence). The CDR3 consists of 13 residues. The CDR3 spells CSALQGPSYEQYF. CDR3 DNA sequence: TGCAGTGCCCTACAGGGACCCTCCTACGAGCAGTACTTC.

Only a few counts were recorded for this clonotype. The genes are TRBV7-3 and TRBJ2-3; D unresolved. Germline V gene sequence: CDR1 SGHTA, CDR2 FQGTGA. Trimming pared 4 bases from V and 3 bases from J, leaving 8 bases between. The CDR3 is 13 amino acids. CDR3 residues: CASSSTFTDTQYF. The CDR3, as DNA: TGTGCCAGCAGCTCAACTTTTACAGATACGCAGTATTTT.

The genes are TRBV20-1 and TRBJ2-5, with D tentatively TRBD2 (5 bases). V gave up 0 bases and J gave up 5 bases, with 22 bases separating them. The CDR3 consists of 17 residues. Germline-derived CDR1 and CDR2 are DFQATT and SNEGSKA (reference sequence). CDR3 amino acids: CSARDVSSSVILETQYF. CDR3 sequence (DNA): TGCAGTGCTAGAGATGTATCTAGCTCGGTTATCTTGGAGACCCAGTACTTC.

This clonotype was observed a few times. The genes are TRBV6-2 or TRBV6-3 and TRBJ2-6; perhaps TRBD2 as D (6 bases). There are 18 residues in the CDR3. Trimming shortened V by 6 bases and J by 1 base, and 19 bases separated the two germline ends. Germline V gene lookup returns CDR1 MNHEY and CDR2 SVGEGT. The CDR3 region is CASSWIPMRGSGANVLTF. The CDR3 bases are TGTGCCAGCAGCTGGATCCCCATGCGGGGTTCTGGGGCCAACGTCCTGACTTTC.

At least ten counts were recorded for this clonotype. The chain joins TRBV9 to TRBJ2-1; D not certain. The germline V and J ends were trimmed by 0 bases and 5 bases, with 6 bases remaining between them. This CDR3 spans 13 amino acids. Germline values: CDR1 SGDLS, CDR2 YYNGEE. CDR3 protein: CASSVVDNNEQFF. In DNA, the CDR3 is TGTGCCAGCAGCGTAGTCGACAACAATGAGCAGTTCTTC. Full variable domain (missing parts from reference TRBV9 and TRBJ2-1): DSGVTQTPKHLITATGQRVTLRCSPRSGDLSVYWYQQSLDQGLQFLIQYYNGEERAKGNILERFSAQQFPDLHSELNLSSLELGDSALYFCASSVVDNNEQFFGPGTRLTVL.

This sequence joins TRBV9 and TRBJ2-4; D is unresolved. The CDR3 contains 13 residues. V lost 0 bases to trimming and J lost 8 bases, with 9 bases between them. Germline CDR1 is SGDLS and CDR2 is YYNGEE. The CDR3 is CASSVGVIDIQYF. In nucleotides, the CDR3 is TGTGCCAGCAGCGTAGGGGTGATAGACATTCAGTACTTC.

This clonotype was counted a few times. This chain links TRBV30 with TRBJ1-2; 10 positions match TRBD1. Germline CDR1 reads GTSNPN; CDR2 reads SVGIG (reference sequence). The CDR3 runs 13 residues. With 3 bases clipped from V and 3 bases from J, the junction kept 1 base outside the gene matches. As DNA, the CDR3 is TGTGCCTGGAGGGACAGGGGGGACTATGGCTACACCTTC. It yields the protein CAWRDRGDYGYTF.

This clonotype was observed a few times. The chain employs TRBV29-1 and TRBJ1-1, with 8 nucleotides matching TRBD1. The CDR3 is made up of 12 amino acids. With 5 bases clipped from V and 11 bases from J, the junction kept 10 bases outside the gene matches. The germline CDR1 and CDR2 sequences are SQVTM and ANQGSEA. CDR3 sequence reads: CSVSPQGAAAFF. The DNA for the CDR3 is TGCAGCGTTTCCCCTCAGGGGGCTGCGGCTTTCTTT.

At least ten counts were recorded for this clonotype. V is TRBV2 and J is TRBJ2-7; possible D gene TRBD2, 5 bases. This CDR3 comprises 13 residues. Germline V gives CDR1 SNHLY, CDR2 FYNNEI. The ends were cut back, 0 bases at V and 2 bases at J, with 5 bases in the middle. This CDR3 is CASSEAGAYEQYF. The CDR3 DNA is TGTGCCAGCAGTGAAGCGGGAGCCTACGAGCAGTACTTC. Full variable domain (outside the CDR3, taken from reference TRBV2 and TRBJ2-7): EPEVTQTPSHQVTQMGQEVILRCVPISNHLYFYWYRQILGQKVEFLVSFYNNEISEKSEIFDDQFSVERPDGSNFTLKIRSTKLEDSAMYFCASSEAGAYEQYFGPGTRLTVT.

The chain uses TRBV12-3 or TRBV12-4 and TRBJ2-7, with 12 bases fitting TRBD1. V gave up 5 bases and J gave up 7 bases; unmatched junction bases: 9. The CDR3 is made up of 15 amino acids. The CDR3 sequence is CASSRAGTGGREQYF. CDR3 nucleotides: TGTGCCAGCAGTCGGGCCGGGACAGGGGGCAGGGAGCAGTACTTC.

This clonotype has just a few counts. In DNA, the CDR3 is TGCAGTGCTAGAAAGGCAGGGCGGTACACTGAAGCTTTCTTT. It codes for CSARKAGRYTEAFF. The V call is TRBV20-1, the J call TRBJ1-1; a possible D gene is TRBD1 (5 bases). V lost 2 bases and J lost 3, with 13 bases in between. From germline, CDR1 is DFQATT and CDR2 SNEGSKA (reference sequence). The CDR3 has 14 amino acids.